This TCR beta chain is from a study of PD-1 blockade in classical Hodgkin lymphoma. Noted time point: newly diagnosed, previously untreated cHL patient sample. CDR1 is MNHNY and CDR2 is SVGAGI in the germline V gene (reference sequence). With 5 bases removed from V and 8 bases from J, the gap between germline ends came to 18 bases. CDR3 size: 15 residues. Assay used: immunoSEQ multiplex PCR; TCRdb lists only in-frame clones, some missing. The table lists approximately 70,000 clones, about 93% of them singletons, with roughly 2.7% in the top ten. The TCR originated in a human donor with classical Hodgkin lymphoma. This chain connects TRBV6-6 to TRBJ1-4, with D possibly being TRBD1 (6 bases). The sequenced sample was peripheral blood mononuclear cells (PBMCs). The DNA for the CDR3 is TGTGCCAGCAGTACCGACAGGCTCATGGTAGAAAAACTGTTTTTT. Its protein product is CASSTDRLMVEKLFF.